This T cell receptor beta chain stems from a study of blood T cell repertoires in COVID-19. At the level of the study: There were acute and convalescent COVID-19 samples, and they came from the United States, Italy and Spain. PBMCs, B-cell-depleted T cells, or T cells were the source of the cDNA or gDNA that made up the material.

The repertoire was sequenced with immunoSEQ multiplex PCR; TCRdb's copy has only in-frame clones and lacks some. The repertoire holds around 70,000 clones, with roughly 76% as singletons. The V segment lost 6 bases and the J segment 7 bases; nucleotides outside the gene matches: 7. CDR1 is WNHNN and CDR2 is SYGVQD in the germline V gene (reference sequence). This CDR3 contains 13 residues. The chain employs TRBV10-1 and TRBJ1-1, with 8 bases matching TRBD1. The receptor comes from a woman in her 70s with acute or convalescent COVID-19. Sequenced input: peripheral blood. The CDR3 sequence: CASRDTGGGEAFF. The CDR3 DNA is TGCGCCAGCAGGGATACAGGGGGAGGTGAAGCTTTCTTT.